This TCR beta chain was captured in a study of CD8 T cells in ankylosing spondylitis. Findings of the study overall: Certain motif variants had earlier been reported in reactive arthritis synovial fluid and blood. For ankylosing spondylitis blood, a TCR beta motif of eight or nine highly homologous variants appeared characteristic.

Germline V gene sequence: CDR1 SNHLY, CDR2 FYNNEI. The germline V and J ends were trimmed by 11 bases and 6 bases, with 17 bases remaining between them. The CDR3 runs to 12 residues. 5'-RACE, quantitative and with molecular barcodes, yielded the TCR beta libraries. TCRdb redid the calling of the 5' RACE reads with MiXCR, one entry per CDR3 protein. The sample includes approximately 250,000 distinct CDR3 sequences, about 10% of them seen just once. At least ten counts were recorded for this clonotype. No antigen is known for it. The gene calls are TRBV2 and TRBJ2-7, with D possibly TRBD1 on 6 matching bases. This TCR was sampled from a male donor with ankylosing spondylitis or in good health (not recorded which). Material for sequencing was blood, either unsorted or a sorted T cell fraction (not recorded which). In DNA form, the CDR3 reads TGTGCCGGTGGACAGTGGTGGAGCGAGCAGTACTTC. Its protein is CAGGQWWSEQYF.